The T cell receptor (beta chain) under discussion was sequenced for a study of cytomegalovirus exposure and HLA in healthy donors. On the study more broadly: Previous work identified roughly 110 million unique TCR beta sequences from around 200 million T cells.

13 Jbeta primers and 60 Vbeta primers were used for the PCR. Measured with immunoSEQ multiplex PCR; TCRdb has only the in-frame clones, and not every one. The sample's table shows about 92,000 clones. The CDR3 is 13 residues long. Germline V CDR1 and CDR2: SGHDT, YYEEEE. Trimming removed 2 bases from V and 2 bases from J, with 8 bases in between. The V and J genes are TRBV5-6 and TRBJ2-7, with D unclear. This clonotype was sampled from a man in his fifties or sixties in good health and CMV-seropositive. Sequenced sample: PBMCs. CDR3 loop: CASSFPRTYEQYF. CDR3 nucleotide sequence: TGTGCCAGCAGCTTCCCCAGAACCTACGAGCAGTACTTC.